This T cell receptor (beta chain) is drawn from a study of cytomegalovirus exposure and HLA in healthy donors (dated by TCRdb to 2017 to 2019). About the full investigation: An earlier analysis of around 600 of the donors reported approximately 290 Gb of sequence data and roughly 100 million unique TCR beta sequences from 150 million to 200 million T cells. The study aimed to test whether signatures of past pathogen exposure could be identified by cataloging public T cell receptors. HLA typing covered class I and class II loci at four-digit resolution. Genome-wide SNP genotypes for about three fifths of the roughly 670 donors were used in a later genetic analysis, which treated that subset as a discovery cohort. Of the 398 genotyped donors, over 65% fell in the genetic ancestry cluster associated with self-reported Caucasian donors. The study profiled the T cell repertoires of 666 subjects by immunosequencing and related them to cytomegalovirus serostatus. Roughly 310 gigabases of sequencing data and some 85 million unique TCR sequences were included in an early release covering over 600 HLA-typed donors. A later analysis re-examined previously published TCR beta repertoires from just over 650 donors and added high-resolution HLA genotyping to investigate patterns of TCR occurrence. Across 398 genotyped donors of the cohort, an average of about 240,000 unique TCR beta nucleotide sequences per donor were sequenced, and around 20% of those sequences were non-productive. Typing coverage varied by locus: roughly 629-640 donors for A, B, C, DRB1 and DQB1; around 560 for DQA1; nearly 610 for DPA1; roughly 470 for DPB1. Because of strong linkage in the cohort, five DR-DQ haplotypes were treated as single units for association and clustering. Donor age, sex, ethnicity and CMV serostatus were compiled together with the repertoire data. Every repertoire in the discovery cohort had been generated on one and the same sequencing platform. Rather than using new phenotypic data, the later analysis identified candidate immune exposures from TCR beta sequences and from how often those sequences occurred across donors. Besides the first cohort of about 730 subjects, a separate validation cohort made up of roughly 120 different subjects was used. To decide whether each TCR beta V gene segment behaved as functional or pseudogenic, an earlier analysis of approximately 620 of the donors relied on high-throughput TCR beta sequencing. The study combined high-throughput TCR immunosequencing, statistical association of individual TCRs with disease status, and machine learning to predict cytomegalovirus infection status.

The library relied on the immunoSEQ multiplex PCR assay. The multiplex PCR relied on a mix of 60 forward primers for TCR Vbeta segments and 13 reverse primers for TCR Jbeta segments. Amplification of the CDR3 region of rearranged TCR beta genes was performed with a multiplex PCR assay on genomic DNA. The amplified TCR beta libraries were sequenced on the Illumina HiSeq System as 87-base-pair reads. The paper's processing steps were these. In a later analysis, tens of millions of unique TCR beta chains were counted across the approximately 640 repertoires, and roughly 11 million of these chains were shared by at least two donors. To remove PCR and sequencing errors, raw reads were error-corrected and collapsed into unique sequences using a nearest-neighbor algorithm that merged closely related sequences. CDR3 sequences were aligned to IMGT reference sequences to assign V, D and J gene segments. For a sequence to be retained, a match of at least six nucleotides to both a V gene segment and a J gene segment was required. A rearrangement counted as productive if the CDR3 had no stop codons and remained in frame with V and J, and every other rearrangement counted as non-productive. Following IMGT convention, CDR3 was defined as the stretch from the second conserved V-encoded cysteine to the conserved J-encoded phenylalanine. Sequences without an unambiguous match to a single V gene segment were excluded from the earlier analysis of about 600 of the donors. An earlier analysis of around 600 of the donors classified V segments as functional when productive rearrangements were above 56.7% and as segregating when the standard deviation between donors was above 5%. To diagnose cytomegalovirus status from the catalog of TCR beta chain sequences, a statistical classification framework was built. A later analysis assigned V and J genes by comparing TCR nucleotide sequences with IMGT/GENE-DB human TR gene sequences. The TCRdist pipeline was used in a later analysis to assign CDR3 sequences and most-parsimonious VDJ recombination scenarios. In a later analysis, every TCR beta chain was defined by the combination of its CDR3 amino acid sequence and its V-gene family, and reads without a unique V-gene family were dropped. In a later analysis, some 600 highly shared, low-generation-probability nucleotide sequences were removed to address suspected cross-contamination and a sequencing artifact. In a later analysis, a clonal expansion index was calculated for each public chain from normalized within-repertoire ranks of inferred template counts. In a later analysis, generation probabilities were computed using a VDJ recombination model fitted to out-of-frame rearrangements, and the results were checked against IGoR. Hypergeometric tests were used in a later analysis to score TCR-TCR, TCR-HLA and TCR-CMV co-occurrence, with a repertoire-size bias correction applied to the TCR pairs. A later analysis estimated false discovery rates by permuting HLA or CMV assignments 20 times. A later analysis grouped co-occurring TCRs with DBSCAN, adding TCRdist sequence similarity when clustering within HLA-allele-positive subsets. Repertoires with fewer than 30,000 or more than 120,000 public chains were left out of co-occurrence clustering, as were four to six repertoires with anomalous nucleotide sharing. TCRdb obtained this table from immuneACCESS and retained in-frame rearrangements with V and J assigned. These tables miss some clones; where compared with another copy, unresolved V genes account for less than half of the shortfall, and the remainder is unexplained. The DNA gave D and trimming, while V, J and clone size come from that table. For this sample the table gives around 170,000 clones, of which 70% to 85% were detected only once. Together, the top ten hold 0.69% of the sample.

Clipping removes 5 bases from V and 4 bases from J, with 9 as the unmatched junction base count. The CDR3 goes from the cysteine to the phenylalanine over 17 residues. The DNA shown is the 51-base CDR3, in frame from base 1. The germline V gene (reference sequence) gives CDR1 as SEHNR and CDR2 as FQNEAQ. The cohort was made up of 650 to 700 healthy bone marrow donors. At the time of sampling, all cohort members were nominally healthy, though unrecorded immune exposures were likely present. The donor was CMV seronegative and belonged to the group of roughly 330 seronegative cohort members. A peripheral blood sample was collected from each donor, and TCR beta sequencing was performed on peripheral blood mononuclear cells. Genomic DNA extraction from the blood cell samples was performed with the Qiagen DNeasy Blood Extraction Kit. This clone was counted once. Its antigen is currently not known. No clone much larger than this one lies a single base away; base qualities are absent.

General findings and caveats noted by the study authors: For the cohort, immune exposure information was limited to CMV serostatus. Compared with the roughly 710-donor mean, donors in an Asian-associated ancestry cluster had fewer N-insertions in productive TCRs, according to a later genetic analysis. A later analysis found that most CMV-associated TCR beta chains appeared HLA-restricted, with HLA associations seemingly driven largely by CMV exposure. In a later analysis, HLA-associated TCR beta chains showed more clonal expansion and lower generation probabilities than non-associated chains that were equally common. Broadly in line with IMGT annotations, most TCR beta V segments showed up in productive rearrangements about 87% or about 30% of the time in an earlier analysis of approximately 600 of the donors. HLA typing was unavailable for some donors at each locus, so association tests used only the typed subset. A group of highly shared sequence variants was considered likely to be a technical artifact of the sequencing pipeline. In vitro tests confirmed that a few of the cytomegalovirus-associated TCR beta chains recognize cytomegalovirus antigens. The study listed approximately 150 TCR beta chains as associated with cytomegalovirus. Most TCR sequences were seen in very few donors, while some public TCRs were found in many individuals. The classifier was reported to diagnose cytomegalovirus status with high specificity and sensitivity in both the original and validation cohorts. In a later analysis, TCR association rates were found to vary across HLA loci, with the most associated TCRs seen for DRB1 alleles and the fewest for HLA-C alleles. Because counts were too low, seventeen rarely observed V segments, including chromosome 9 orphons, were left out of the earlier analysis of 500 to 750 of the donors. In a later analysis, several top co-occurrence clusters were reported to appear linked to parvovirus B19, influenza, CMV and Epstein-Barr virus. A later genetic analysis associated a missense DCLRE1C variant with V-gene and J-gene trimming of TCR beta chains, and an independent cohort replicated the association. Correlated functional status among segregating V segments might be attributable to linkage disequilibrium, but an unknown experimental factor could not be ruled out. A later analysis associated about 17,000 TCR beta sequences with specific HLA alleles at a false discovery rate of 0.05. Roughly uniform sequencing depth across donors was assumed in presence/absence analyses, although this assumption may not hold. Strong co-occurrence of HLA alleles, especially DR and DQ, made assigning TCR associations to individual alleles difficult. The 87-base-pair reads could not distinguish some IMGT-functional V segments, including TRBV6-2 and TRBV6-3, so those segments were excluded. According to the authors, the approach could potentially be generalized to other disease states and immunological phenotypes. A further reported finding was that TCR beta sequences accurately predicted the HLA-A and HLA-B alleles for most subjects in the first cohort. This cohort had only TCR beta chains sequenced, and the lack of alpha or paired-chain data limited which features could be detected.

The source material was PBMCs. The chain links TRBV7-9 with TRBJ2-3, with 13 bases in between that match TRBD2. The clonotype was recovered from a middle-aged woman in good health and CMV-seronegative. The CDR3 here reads CASSARTSGRGADTQYF. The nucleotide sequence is TGTGCCAGCAGCGCTCGGACTAGCGGGAGAGGGGCAGATACGCAGTATTTT.